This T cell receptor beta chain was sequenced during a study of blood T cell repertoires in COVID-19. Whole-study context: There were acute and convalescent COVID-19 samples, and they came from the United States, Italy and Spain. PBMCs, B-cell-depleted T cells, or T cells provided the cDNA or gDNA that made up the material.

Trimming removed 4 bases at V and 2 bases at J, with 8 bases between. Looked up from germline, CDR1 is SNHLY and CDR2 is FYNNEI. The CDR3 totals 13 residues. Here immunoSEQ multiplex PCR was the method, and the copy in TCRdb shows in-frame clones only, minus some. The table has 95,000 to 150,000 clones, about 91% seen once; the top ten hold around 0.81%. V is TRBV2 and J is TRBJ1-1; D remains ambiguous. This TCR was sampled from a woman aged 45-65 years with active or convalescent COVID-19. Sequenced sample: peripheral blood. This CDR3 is CASSVIVNTEAFF. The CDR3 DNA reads TGTGCCAGCAGTGTAATCGTTAACACTGAAGCTTTCTTT. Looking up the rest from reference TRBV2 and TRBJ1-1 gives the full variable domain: EPEVTQTPSHQVTQMGQEVILRCVPISNHLYFYWYRQILGQKVEFLVSFYNNEISEKSEIFDDQFSVERPDGSNFTLKIRSTKLEDSAMYFCASSVIVNTEAFFGQGTRLTVV.